This TCR beta chain is drawn from a study of siplizumab effects on memory and regulatory T cells. Produced via immunoSEQ multiplex PCR; TCRdb's table is partial and in-frame only. The sample records some 100,000 clones, 75% to 95% being singletons. The source is a human donor in good health. Some clones in this sample may be carry-over from other donors' samples. Material: CD4+ T cells sorted from blood.

For the CDR3, the DNA is TGCGCCAGCAGCCAGGGCCTAAGCGCGAGGAGCTCCTACGAGCAGTACTTC. This sequence encodes CASSQGLSARSSYEQYF. This sequence joins TRBV4-1 and TRBJ2-7; D gene unclear. This CDR3 has 17 amino acids. Deletions cut 3 bases from V and 0 bases from J, with 18 bases between. Germline CDR1 MGHRA, CDR2 YSYEKL.